This note documents a single T cell receptor beta chain sequence. Data came from immunoSEQ multiplex PCR; TCRdb stores just in-frame clones and leaves some out. Of under 300,000 clones detected, approximately 90% appear once; the ten largest clones hold around 2.9%. The entry originates in a study of blood T cell repertoires in COVID-19. V lost 4 bases, J lost 4 bases, and 8 bases stayed unmatched. The germline V gene has CDR1 SQVTM and CDR2 ANQGSEA. The CDR3 runs 14 residues. The genes are TRBV29-1 and TRBJ1-1; 8 positions agree with TRBD1. The sample comprised peripheral blood. The TCR comes from a woman aged 25-40 years with active or convalescent COVID-19. For the CDR3, the DNA is TGCAGCGTTGTAGTTCAGGGGGCGCGCACTGAAGCTTTCTTT. Protein product: CSVVVQGARTEAFF.